The 14 T cell receptor beta chains presented below share a single source sample, sequenced in a study of cytomegalovirus exposure and HLA in healthy donors. Only in-frame clones appear in the TCRdb table, and some are missing; sequencing was by immunoSEQ multiplex PCR. The table records under 130,000 clones, roughly 86% of them present only once. Sequenced sample: PBMCs. Receptors originate from a woman under 30 in good health and CMV-seropositive.

The chain uses TRBV5-4 and TRBJ1-6; D gene ambiguous. The CDR3 has 14 amino acids. Germline V CDR1 and CDR2: SGHNT, YYREEE (reference sequence). The ends were cut back, 3 bases at V and 8 bases at J, with 12 bases in the middle. In nucleotides, the CDR3 is TGTGCCAGCAGCTCCCGGGAAGCAGATTCACCCCTCCACTTT. This codes for CASSSREADSPLHF. The full variable domain, completed using reference TRBV5-4 and TRBJ1-6, is ETGVTQSPTHLIKTRGQQVTLRCSSQSGHNTVSWYQQALGQGPQFIFQYYREEENGRGNFPPRFSGLQFPNYSSELNVNALELDDSALYLCASSSREADSPLHFGNGTRLTVT.

The chain combines TRBV2 with TRBJ2-1; 7 bases line up with TRBD2. Per germline, CDR1 SNHLY and CDR2 FYNNEI. V shed 10 bases and J 4 bases; nucleotides not matched to a gene: 4. The CDR3 sequence is 12 residues long. The CDR3 loop reads CATGGDYNEQFF. CDR3 nucleotide sequence: TGTGCCACTGGGGGGGATTACAATGAGCAGTTCTTC.

The rearrangement uses TRBV4-1 and TRBJ1-1, with no clear D. The V end was cut by 0 bases, the J end by 0 bases, with 8 bases between. CDR1 is MGHRA, CDR2 YSYEKL, per germline. There are 15 residues in the CDR3. Here the CDR3 DNA reads TGCGCCAGCAGCCAAGAGCGGGGAGTGAACACTGAAGCTTTCTTT. Its protein is CASSQERGVNTEAFF.

V gene TRBV18 combines with J gene TRBJ2-1; perhaps TRBD1 as D (5 bases). The germline V gene encodes CDR1 KGHSH and CDR2 LQKENI. CDR3 length equals 15 residues. V gave up 6 bases and J gave up 5 bases, with 17 bases separating them. Here the CDR3 DNA reads TGTGCCAGCTCGCAGGGTGGAGCAGCCAACAATGAGCAGTTCTTC. Protein sequence: CASSQGGAANNEQFF.

This rearrangement joins TRBV5-4 to TRBJ2-1, with 9 bases aligning to TRBD2. The CDR3 has 14 amino acids. Trimming removed 4 bases from V and 5 bases from J; junction bases left unmatched: 4. In germline, CDR1 is SGHNT, CDR2 YYREEE (reference sequence). The CDR3 DNA is TGTGCCAGCAGCCTGACTAGCGGAGACAATGAGCAGTTCTTC. As protein: CASSLTSGDNEQFF.

CDR3 in amino acids: CASSYSGSYEQYF. For the CDR3, the DNA is TGTGCCAGCAGTTATAGCGGGAGCTACGAGCAGTACTTC. The chain couples TRBV27 to TRBJ2-7, with TRBD2 matching 9 bases. In germline, CDR1 is MNHEY, CDR2 SMNVEV (reference sequence). J lost 3 bases, V lost 4 bases, and 1 base had no gene match. CDR3 length: 13 amino acids.

The rearrangement uses TRBV5-1 and TRBJ1-5; 8 nucleotides line up with TRBD1. After removal of 4 bases from V and 4 bases from J, the junction contained 4 bases not matched to a gene. Germline loops: CDR1 SGHRS, CDR2 YFSETQ. CDR3 length equals 14 residues. CDR3 loop: CASSPGQGNQPQHF. DNA for the CDR3: TGCGCCAGCAGCCCCGGACAGGGTAATCAGCCCCAGCATTTT.

This chain links TRBV10-3 with TRBJ2-1; 14 bases fit TRBD2. After removal of 6 bases from V and 8 bases from J, the junction contained 9 bases not matched to a gene. The CDR3 covers 16 residues. Germline CDR1 is ENHRY and CDR2 is SYGVKD. In nucleotides, the CDR3 is TGTGCCATCAGGACCGGGACTAGCGGGAGCAACCATGAGCAGTTCTTC. Translation gives CAIRTGTSGSNHEQFF.

The gene calls are TRBV10-2 and TRBJ2-6; D gene ambiguous. The V end lost 3 bases, the J end lost 0 bases, and 15 bases lay between the germline ends. The CDR3 is 18 residues long. Germline loops: CDR1 WSHSY, CDR2 SAAADI. The CDR3: CASSEPLKLVSGANVLTF. CDR3 bases: TGCGCCAGCAGTGAACCGCTGAAATTAGTCTCTGGGGCCAACGTCCTGACTTTC.

The rearrangement uses TRBV10-3 and TRBJ1-1, with a possible D match to TRBD1 (6 bases). The V end was cut by 4 bases, the J end by 0 bases, with 9 bases between. This CDR3 has 14 amino acids. In germline, CDR1 is ENHRY, CDR2 SYGVKD. The CDR3 DNA reads as TGTGCCATCAGTGGGGACACTATGAACACTGAAGCTTTCTTT. Encoded protein: CAISGDTMNTEAFF.

This rearrangement joins TRBV7-9 to TRBJ2-5; D is unresolved. Germline loops: CDR1 SEHNR, CDR2 FQNEAQ (reference sequence). The CDR3 is 11 amino acids. V was shortened by 6 bases and J by 5 bases, with 7 bases between the two germline ends. CDR3 DNA: TGTGCCAGCAGTTACGGTGAGACCCAGTACTTC. This gives the protein CASSYGETQYF.

CDR3 DNA: TGCAGCGTTGGACTGGAGACTGAAGCTTTCTTT. It yields the protein CSVGLETEAFF. This sequence joins TRBV29-1 and TRBJ1-1; D is uncertain. Between the trimmed V and J ends, which lost 4 bases and 5 bases, there was a span of 8 bases. Germline V gene data show CDR1 as SQVTM and CDR2 as ANQGSEA. The CDR3 sequence is 11 residues long.

The chain employs TRBV2 and TRBJ1-3; D gene uncertain. In germline, CDR1 is SNHLY, CDR2 FYNNEI. This CDR3 spans 13 amino acids. Trimming took 6 bases from V and 0 from J, leaving 6 bases between them. CDR3 DNA: TGTGCCAGCAGGCGTAACTCTGGAAACACCATATATTTT. Translating it yields CASRRNSGNTIYF.

This chain links TRBV11-2 with TRBJ1-1; D may be TRBD1 (5 bases). Germline V gene lookup returns CDR1 SGHAT and CDR2 FQNNGV. The CDR3 length is 14 residues. V shed 3 bases and J shed 7 bases, with 15 bases lying between them. CDR3 residues: CASSFRQGWDEAFF. Here the CDR3 DNA reads TGTGCCAGCAGCTTTAGGCAGGGTTGGGATGAAGCTTTCTTT.